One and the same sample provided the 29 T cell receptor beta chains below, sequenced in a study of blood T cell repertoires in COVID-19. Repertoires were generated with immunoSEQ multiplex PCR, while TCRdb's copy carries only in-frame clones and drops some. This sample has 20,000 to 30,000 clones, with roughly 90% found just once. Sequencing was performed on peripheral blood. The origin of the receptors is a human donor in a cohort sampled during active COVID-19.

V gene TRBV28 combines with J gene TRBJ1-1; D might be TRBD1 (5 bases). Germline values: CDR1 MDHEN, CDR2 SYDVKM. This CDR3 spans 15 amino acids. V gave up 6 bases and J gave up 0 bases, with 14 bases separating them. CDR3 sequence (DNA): TGTGCCAGCAGGTCGCCCCCAGGGCTGAACACTGAAGCTTTCTTT. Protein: CASRSPPGLNTEAFF. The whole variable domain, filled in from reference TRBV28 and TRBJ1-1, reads DVKVTQSSRYLVKRTGEKVFLECVQDMDHENMFWYRQDPGLGLRLIYFSYDVKMKEKGDIPEGYSVSREKKERFSLILESASTNQTSMYLCASRSPPGLNTEAFFGQGTRLTVV.

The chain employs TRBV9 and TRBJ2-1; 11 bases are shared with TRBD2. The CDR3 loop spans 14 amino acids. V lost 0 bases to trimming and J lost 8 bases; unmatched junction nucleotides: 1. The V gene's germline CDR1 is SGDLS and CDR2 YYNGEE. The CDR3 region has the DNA TGTGCCAGCAGCGTAGATAGCGGGGGGGATGAGCAGTTCTTC. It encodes CASSVDSGGDEQFF.

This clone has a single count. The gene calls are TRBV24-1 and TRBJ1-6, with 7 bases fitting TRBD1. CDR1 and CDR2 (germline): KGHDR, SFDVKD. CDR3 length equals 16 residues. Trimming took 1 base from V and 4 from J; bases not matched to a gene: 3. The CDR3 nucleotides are TGTGCCACCAGTGATTTTAGGGGGCCATATAATTCACCCCTCCACTTT. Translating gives CATSDFRGPYNSPLHF.

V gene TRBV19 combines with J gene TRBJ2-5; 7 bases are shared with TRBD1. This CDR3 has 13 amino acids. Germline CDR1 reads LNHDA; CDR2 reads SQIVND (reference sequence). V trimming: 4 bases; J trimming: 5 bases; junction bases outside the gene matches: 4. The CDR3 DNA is TGTGCCAGTAGTAACAGGGGAGTCGAGACCCAGTACTTC. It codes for CASSNRGVETQYF.

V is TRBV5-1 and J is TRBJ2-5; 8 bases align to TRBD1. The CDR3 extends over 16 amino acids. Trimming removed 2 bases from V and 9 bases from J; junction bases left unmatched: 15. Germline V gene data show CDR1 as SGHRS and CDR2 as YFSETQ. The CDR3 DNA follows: TGCGCCAGCAGCTTTGGCCAAAACAGGGGGTTAGGGTCCCAGTACTTC. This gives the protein CASSFGQNRGLGSQYF.

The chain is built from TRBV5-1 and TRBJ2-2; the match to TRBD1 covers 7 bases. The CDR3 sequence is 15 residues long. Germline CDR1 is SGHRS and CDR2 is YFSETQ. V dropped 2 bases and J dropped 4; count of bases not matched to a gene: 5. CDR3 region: CASSFPQGTTGELFF. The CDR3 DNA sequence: TGCGCCAGCAGCTTTCCACAGGGGACCACCGGGGAGCTGTTTTTT.

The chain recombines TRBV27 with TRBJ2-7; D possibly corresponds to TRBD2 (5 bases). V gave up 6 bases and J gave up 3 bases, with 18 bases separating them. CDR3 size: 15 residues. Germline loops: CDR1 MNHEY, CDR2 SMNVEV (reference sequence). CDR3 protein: CASRRLAGAIYEQYF. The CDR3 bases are TGTGCCAGCAGGCGGCTCGCGGGTGCTATCTACGAGCAGTACTTC.

The CDR3 loop reads CATSERRGRLAGLESTDTQYF. CDR3 bases: TGTGCCACCAGTGAACGCCGGGGGAGACTAGCGGGACTCGAAAGCACAGATACGCAGTATTTT. The chain recombines TRBV24-1 with TRBJ2-3, with 11 bases aligning to TRBD2. This CDR3 comprises 21 residues. Trimming took 4 bases from V and 0 from J; bases not matched to a gene: 17. Germline values: CDR1 KGHDR, CDR2 SFDVKD.

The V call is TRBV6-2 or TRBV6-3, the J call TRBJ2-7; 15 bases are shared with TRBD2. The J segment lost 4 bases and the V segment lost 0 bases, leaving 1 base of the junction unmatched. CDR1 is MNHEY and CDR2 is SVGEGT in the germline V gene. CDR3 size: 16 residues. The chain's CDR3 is CASSYSGTSGRYEQYF. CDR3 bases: TGTGCCAGCAGTTACTCGGGGACTAGCGGGAGGTACGAGCAGTACTTC.

The DNA of the CDR3 is TGTGCCAGCAGCTTTCCGCAGGATTTCACTGAAGCTTTCTTT. Translating it yields CASSFPQDFTEAFF. V usage is TRBV5-4 and J usage is TRBJ1-1; D is unresolved. Germline V CDR1 and CDR2: SGHNT, YYREEE (reference sequence). The CDR3 totals 14 residues. Deletions cut 2 bases from V and 4 bases from J, with 12 bases between.

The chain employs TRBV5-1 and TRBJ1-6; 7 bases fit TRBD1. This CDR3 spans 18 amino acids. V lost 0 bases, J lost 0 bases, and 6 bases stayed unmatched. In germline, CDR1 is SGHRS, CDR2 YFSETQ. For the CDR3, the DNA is TGCGCCAGCAGCTTGGTCAGGGGGGATGTCTCCTATAATTCACCCCTCCACTTT. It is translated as CASSLVRGDVSYNSPLHF.

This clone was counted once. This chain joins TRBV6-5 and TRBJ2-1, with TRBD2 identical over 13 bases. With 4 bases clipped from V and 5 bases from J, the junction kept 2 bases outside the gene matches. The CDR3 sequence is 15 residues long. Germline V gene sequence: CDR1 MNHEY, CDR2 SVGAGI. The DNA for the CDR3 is TGTGCCAGCAGTTTTACTAGCGGGAGGGACAATGAGCAGTTCTTC. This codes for CASSFTSGRDNEQFF.

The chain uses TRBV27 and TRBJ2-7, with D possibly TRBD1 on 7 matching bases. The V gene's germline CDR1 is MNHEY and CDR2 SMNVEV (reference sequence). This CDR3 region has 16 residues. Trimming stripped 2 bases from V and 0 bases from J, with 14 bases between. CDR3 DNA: TGTGCCAGCAGTTTAGGCGGAGGGGGCAGCTCCTACGAGCAGTACTTC. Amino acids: CASSLGGGGSSYEQYF.

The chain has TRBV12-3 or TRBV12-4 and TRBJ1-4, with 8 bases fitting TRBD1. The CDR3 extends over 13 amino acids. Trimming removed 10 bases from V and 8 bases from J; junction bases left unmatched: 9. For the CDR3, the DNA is TGTGCCACTTCGGACAGGGAGATAGAAAAACTGTTTTTT. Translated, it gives CATSDREIEKLFF.

CDR3 sequence: CASSQADRNTEAFF. CDR3 nucleotides: TGCGCCAGCAGCCAAGCGGACAGGAACACTGAAGCTTTCTTT. The chain has TRBV4-1 and TRBJ1-1; tentatively, D is TRBD1 (6 bases). This CDR3 has 14 residues. Trimming removed 1 base from V and 1 base from J, with 7 bases in between. Germline values: CDR1 MGHRA, CDR2 YSYEKL.

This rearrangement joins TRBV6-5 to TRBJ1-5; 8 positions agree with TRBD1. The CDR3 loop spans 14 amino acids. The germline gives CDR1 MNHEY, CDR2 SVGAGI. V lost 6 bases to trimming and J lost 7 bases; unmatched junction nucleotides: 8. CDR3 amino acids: CASRQDREGQPQHF. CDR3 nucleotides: TGTGCCAGCAGACAGGACAGGGAGGGCCAGCCCCAGCATTTT.

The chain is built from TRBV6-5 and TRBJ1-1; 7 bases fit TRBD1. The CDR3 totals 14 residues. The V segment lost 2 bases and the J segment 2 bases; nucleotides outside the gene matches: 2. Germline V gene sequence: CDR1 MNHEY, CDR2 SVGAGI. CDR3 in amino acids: CASSYRGGNTEAFF. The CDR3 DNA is TGTGCCAGCAGTTACAGAGGGGGCAACACTGAAGCTTTCTTT.

CDR3 coding DNA: TGCGCCAGCAGCCCTCAACAGGGGCAGAGCTCCTACGAGCAGTACTTC. It yields the protein CASSPQQGQSSYEQYF. The chain carries TRBV5-1 and TRBJ2-7; 7 nucleotides match TRBD1. CDR1 SGHRS and CDR2 YFSETQ come from the germline V gene. The CDR3 is 16 amino acids. The V gene end was trimmed by 4 bases and the J gene end by 0 bases; junction bases not matched to a gene: 10.

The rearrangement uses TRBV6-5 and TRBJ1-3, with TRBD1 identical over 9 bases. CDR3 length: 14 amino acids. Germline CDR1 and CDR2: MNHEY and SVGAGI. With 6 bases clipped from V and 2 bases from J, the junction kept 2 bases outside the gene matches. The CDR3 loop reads CASRGQGTGNTIYF. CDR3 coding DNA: TGTGCCAGCAGGGGACAGGGAACTGGAAACACCATATATTTT.

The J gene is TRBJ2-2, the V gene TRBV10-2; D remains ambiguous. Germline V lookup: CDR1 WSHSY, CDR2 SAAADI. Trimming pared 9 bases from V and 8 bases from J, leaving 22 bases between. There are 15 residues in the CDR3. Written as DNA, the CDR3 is TGCGCCAGGCCGACGACAATGGGTTCCCCGGGGGAGCTGTTTTTT. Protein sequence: CARPTTMGSPGELFF.

CDR3: CASSLTGSYGYTF. CDR3 nucleotides: TGTGCCAGCAGTCTAACGGGAAGCTATGGCTACACCTTC. The chain is built from TRBV25-1 and TRBJ1-2; no clear D gene. The ends were cut back, 5 bases at V and 4 bases at J, with 11 bases in the middle. The V gene's germline CDR1 is MGHDK and CDR2 SYGVNS. The CDR3 spans 13 residues.

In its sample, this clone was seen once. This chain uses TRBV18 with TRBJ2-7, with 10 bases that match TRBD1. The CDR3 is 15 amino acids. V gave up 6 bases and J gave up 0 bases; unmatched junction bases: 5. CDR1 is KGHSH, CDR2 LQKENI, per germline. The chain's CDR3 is CASSPGQGDSYEQYF. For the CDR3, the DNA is TGTGCCAGCTCCCCTGGACAGGGGGACTCCTACGAGCAGTACTTC. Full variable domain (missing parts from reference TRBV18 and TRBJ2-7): NAGVMQNPRHLVRRRGQEARLRCSPMKGHSHVYWYRQLPEEGLKFMVYLQKENIIDESGMPKERFSAEFPKEGPSILRIQQVVRGDSAAYFCASSPGQGDSYEQYFGPGTRLTVT.

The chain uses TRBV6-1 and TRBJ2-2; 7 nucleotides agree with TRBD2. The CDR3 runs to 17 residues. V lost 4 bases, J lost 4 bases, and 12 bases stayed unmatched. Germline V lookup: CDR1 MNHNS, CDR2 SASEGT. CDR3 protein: CASSGRHGGGATGELFF. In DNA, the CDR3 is TGTGCCAGCAGTGGACGACATGGGGGGGGAGCCACCGGGGAGCTGTTTTTT.

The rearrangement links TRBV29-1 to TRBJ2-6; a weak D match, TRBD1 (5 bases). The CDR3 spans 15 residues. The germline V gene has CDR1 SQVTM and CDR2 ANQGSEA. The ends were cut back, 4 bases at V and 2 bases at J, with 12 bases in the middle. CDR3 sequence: CSVVTGIAGANVLTF. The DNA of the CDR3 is TGCAGCGTTGTCACAGGTATTGCTGGGGCCAACGTCCTGACTTTC.

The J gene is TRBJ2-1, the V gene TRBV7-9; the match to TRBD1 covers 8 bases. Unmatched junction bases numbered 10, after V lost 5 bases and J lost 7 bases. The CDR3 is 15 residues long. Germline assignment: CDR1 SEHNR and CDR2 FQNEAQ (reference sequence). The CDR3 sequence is CASSPGTGNLNEQFF. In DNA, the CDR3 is TGTGCCAGCAGCCCCGGGACAGGTAACCTAAATGAGCAGTTCTTC. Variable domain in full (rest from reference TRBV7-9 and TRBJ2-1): DTGVSQNPRHKITKRGQNVTFRCDPISEHNRLYWYRQTLGQGPEFLTYFQNEAQLEKSRLLSDRFSAERPKGSFSTLEIQRTEQGDSAMYLCASSPGTGNLNEQFFGPGTRLTVL.

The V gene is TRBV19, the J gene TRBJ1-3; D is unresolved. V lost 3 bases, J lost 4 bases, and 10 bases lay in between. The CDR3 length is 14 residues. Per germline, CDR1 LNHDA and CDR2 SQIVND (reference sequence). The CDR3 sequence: CASSIGQRGNTIYF. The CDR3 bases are TGTGCCAGTAGTATCGGGCAGCGGGGAAACACCATATATTTT. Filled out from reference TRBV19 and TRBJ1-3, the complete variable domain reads DGGITQSPKYLFRKEGQNVTLSCEQNLNHDAMYWYRQDPGQGLRLIYYSQIVNDFQKGDIAEGYSVSREKKESFPLTVTSAQKNPTAFYLCASSIGQRGNTIYFGEGSWLTVV.

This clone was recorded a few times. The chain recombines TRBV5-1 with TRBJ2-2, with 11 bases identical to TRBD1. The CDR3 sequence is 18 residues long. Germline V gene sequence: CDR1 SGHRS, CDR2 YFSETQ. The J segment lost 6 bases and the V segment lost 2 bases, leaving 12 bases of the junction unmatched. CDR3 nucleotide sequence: TGCGCCAGCAGCTTTAACCTCGCCCGGACAGGGGGCTCCGGGGAGCTGTTTTTT. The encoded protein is CASSFNLARTGGSGELFF.

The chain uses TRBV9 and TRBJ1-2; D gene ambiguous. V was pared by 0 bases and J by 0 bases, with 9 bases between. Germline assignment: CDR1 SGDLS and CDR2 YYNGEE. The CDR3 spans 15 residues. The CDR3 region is CASSVDPSANYGYTF. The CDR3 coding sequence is TGTGCCAGCAGCGTAGACCCATCAGCTAACTATGGCTACACCTTC.

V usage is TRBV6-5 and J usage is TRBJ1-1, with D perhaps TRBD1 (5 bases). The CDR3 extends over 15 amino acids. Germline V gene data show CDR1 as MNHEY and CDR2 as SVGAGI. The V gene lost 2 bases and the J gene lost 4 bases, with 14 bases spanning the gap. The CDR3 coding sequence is TGTGCCAGCAGTTACCCAGGACAAATGGGCACTGAAGCTTTCTTT. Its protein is CASSYPGQMGTEAFF.